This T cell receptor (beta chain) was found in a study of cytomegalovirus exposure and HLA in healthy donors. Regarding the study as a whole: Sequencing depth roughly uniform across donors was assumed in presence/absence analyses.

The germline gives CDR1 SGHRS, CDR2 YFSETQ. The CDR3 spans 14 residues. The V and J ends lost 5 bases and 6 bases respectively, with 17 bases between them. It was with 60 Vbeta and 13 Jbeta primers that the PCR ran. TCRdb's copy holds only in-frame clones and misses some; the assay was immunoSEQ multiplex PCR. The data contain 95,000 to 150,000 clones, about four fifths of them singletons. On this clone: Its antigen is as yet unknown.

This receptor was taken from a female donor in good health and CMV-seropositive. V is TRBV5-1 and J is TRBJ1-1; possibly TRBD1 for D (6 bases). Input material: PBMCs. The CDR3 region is CASRRQATVPEAFF. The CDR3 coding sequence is TGCGCCAGCAGACGACAGGCAACTGTACCTGAAGCTTTCTTT.